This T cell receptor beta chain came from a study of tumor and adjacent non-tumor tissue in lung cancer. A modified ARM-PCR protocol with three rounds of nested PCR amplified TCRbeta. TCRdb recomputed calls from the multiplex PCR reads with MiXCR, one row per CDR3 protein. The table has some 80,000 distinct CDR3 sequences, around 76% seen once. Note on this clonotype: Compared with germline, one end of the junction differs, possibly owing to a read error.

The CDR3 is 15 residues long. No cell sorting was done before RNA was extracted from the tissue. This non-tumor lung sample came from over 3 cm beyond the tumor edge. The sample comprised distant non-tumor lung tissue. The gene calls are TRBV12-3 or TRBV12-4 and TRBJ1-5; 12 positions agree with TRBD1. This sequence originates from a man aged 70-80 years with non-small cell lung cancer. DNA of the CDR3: TGTGCCAGCAGTTCAGGGACAGGGGGCAATCAGCCCCAACACTTT. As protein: CASSSGTGGNQPQHF.